This T cell receptor (beta chain) was captured by sequencing in a study of monozygotic twins with inflammatory bowel disease. TCRdb re-called the 5' RACE reads and shows each CDR3 protein once, DNA omitted. In total, the table holds over 350,000 distinct CDR3 sequences. The CDR3 consists of 12 residues. Germline CDR1 SGHDT, CDR2 YYEEEE. The chain recombines TRBV5-6 with TRBJ1-5. The TCR was taken from a human donor with ulcerative colitis or Crohn's disease, or a healthy co-twin of an affected twin (not recorded which). The material sequenced was blood. CDR3 protein: CASSLGRQPQHF.